These T cell receptor beta chains were read from a single sample in a study of T cell responses to AZD1222 COVID-19 vaccine. The protocol was immunoSEQ multiplex PCR, while the TCRdb copy is restricted to in-frame clones and leaves out a portion. The sample has 95,000 to 150,000 clones, around nine tenths seen once. Sequences were derived from peripheral blood, sampled on day 0 of AZD1222 vaccination. These receptors all come from an adult in good health. The CDR3 runs from the conserved cysteine through the conserved F or W. The D gene is left open where the match is weak. The listing skips clone size in some rows; elsewhere it reads once, few, many or a size class.

TRBV5-5	TRBJ2-7	once	NA	CASSLAILQGYEQYF	TGTGCCAGCAGCTTGGCCATATTACAGGGATACGAGCAGTACTTC
TRBV30	TRBJ1-2	few	TRBD1	CAWSAQGRINYGYTF	TGTGCCTGGAGTGCACAGGGGAGAATAAACTATGGCTACACCTTC
TRBV6-5	TRBJ2-2	NA	NA	CASSYSVEGTTGELFF	TGTGCCAGCAGTTACTCGGTGGAGGGGACGACCGGGGAGCTGTTTTTT
TRBV4-2	TRBJ2-2	once	NA	CASSQDRRRLAGELFF	TGTGCCAGCAGCCAAGATCGGCGGAGACTGGCCGGGGAGCTGTTTTTT
TRBV7-9	TRBJ2-1	NA	NA	CARATQDNEQFF	TGTGCCAGAGCCACCCAGGACAATGAGCAGTTCTTC
TRBV5-6	TRBJ2-1	NA	NA	CASSLDPNEQFF	TGTGCCAGCAGCTTGGACCCCAATGAGCAGTTCTTC
TRBV6-5	TRBJ2-1	NA	NA	CASSPPGSEQFF	TGTGCCAGCAGTCCCCCAGGCAGTGAGCAGTTCTTC
TRBV6-5	TRBJ1-6	NA	NA	CASRGLQGGASPLHF	TGTGCCAGCAGGGGGCTACAGGGTGGTGCGTCACCCCTCCACTTT
TRBV7-9	TRBJ2-7	NA	NA	CASSPLGGGPFGEQYF	TGTGCCAGCAGCCCACTAGGAGGGGGCCCTTTCGGCGAGCAGTACTTC
TRBV6-5	TRBJ2-7	NA	TRBD1	CASTTDRRAAYEQYF	TGTGCCAGCACCACGGACAGGCGGGCCGCTTACGAGCAGTACTTC
TRBV3-1/TRBV3-2	TRBJ2-1	NA	NA	CASSRYNEQFF	TGTGCCAGCAGCCGGTACAATGAGCAGTTCTTC
TRBV6-5	TRBJ2-7	NA	NA	CASSYSGHSSSYEQYF	TGTGCCAGCAGTTACAGCGGGCACAGCAGCTCCTACGAGCAGTACTTC
TRBV28	TRBJ1-2	NA	TRBD1	CASSLPPGQGNPTF	TGTGCCAGCAGTTTACCCCCGGGACAGGGTAATCCCACCTTC
TRBV5-1	TRBJ2-2	NA	NA	CASSSTGDTGELFF	TGCGCCAGCAGCTCGACAGGAGACACCGGGGAGCTGTTTTTT
TRBV18	TRBJ1-4	NA	NA	CASSPRAAGSEKLFF	TGTGCCAGCTCACCACGGGCAGCGGGGTCGGAAAAACTGTTTTTT
TRBV10-3	TRBJ2-5	NA	NA	CAISSWGAQTQYF	TGTGCCATCAGTTCTTGGGGGGCGCAGACCCAGTACTTC
TRBV5-5	TRBJ2-7	NA	NA	CASSFGSRGAYEQYF	TGTGCCAGCAGCTTCGGGAGTCGAGGGGCCTACGAGCAGTACTTC
TRBV27	TRBJ2-7	few	NA	CASSLSAERRPYEQYF	TGTGCCAGCAGTTTATCAGCGGAGAGAAGGCCCTACGAGCAGTACTTC
TRBV5-8	TRBJ1-1	NA	NA	CASSLGWGRKPEAFF	TGTGCCAGCAGCTTGGGTTGGGGGCGCAAGCCTGAAGCTTTCTTT
TRBV5-1	TRBJ2-1	few	TRBD1	CASSLGLTGAYNEQFF	TGCGCCAGCAGCTTGGGTTTAACAGGGGCCTACAATGAGCAGTTCTTC
TRBV15	TRBJ1-2	NA	NA	CATSRDRTGKSSNYGYTF	TGTGCCACCAGCAGAGATAGAACAGGGAAGTCTTCTAACTATGGCTACACCTTC
TRBV5-8	TRBJ2-3	NA	TRBD2	CASSYRGLAGGDDTQYF	TGTGCCAGCAGCTATAGAGGACTAGCGGGAGGGGATGATACGCAGTATTTT
TRBV5-6	TRBJ2-1	NA	TRBD2	CASSLTSGVYNEQFF	TGTGCCAGCAGCTTGACTAGCGGAGTCTACAATGAGCAGTTCTTC
TRBV30	TRBJ2-5	NA	NA	CAWSVHGETQYF	TGTGCCTGGAGTGTACACGGAGAGACCCAGTACTTC
TRBV3-1/TRBV3-2	TRBJ1-6	NA	TRBD1	CASRRRDRNSPLHF	TGTGCCAGCAGACGCCGGGACAGGAATTCACCCCTCCACTTT
TRBV6-5	TRBJ2-3	few	NA	CASSGGEDTQYF	TGTGCCAGCAGCGGCGGGGAGGATACGCAGTATTTT
TRBV4-1	TRBJ2-7	once	TRBD2	CASSQEISGGSYEQYF	TGCGCCAGCAGCCAAGAAATTAGCGGGGGGTCCTACGAGCAGTACTTC
TRBV6-6	TRBJ1-6	NA	TRBD1	CASNDRADSPLHF	TGTGCCAGCAATGACAGGGCGGATTCACCCCTCCACTTT
TRBV10-1	TRBJ2-3	NA	NA	CASSNSGVMDTQYF	TGCGCCAGCAGCAACAGTGGGGTCATGGATACGCAGTATTTT
TRBV7-9	TRBJ2-5	NA	TRBD1	CASSRQGEETQYF	TGTGCCAGCAGTCGACAGGGCGAAGAGACCCAGTACTTC
TRBV27	TRBJ2-7	NA	NA	CASSLSAGTTYEQYF	TGTGCCAGCAGTTTATCGGCCGGGACCACCTACGAGCAGTACTTC
TRBV7-9	TRBJ2-7	NA	NA	CASSNFDPRYEQYF	TGTGCCAGCAGCAATTTCGACCCCCGCTACGAGCAGTACTTC
TRBV19	TRBJ1-5	NA	TRBD1	CASSIPGQGVYSNQPQHF	TGTGCCAGTAGTATTCCGGGACAGGGTGTATATAGCAATCAGCCCCAGCATTTT
TRBV4-1	TRBJ1-2	NA	NA	CASSQDRGEYYGYTF	TGCGCCAGCAGCCAAGATAGGGGGGAGTACTATGGCTACACCTTC
TRBV9	TRBJ2-3	NA	NA	CASSAGQRIRLDTQYF	TGTGCCAGCAGCGCCGGACAGCGGATCCGCTTAGATACGCAGTATTTT
TRBV5-1	TRBJ2-7	NA	TRBD1	CASSTLPGTGGGEQYF	TGCGCCAGCAGCACGCTCCCCGGGACAGGGGGGGGCGAGCAGTACTTC
TRBV6-5	TRBJ1-1	NA	NA	CASSYKGEAFF	TGTGCCAGCAGTTATAAGGGTGAAGCTTTCTTT
TRBV5-5	TRBJ1-2	NA	TRBD1	CASSLTRTGGYGYTF	TGTGCCAGCAGCTTGACCCGGACAGGGGGCTATGGCTACACCTTC